Following are 8 T cell receptor beta chains from one sample sequenced in a study of blood T cell repertoires in COVID-19. The repertoire was sequenced with immunoSEQ multiplex PCR; TCRdb's copy has only in-frame clones and lacks some. The sample records 120,000 to 150,000 clones, more than 75% being singletons. Specimen: peripheral blood. Source of these receptors: a human donor with acute or convalescent COVID-19. The donor label of this sample is uncertain.

This chain links TRBV6-6 with TRBJ1-2, with 7 positions matching TRBD1. The CDR3 totals 17 residues. With V trimmed by 5 bases and J by 2 bases, 14 bases remained unmatched. Per the germline V gene, CDR1 is MNHNY and CDR2 is SVGAGI (reference sequence). DNA of the CDR3: TGTGCCAGCAGTCAACCCCGACTCTCGACAGGGAACTATGGCTACACCTTC. Protein product: CASSQPRLSTGNYGYTF.

This clone was counted between two and nine times. The rearrangement links TRBV12-5 to TRBJ1-5, with a tentative D call TRBD1 (5 bases). CDR1 and CDR2 from the germline V gene are LGHNT and FRNRAP. V lost 6 bases and J lost 5, with 11 bases in between. The CDR3 has 13 amino acids. As DNA, the CDR3 is TGTGCTAGTGGCCCCGGGGGTTATCAGCCCCAGCATTTT. Protein: CASGPGGYQPQHF.

The chain links TRBV7-2 to TRBJ1-1; no reliable D call. The V gene's germline CDR1 is SGHTA and CDR2 FQGNSA. The V end was cut by 4 bases, the J end by 0 bases, with 12 bases between. The CDR3 is made up of 15 amino acids. CDR3: CASSSRLSMNTEAFF. The DNA of the CDR3 is TGTGCCAGCAGCTCTCGACTGAGCATGAACACTGAAGCTTTCTTT.

This chain uses TRBV30 with TRBJ1-2; maybe TRBD1 (5 bases). V was shortened by 0 bases and J by 5 bases, with 13 bases between the two germline ends. CDR3 size: 14 residues. CDR1 and CDR2 (germline): GTSNPN, SVGIG (reference sequence). CDR3 loop: CAWSVQGEGYGYTF. The CDR3 DNA is TGTGCCTGGAGTGTACAAGGGGAGGGGTATGGCTACACCTTC.

This clone was counted once. The chain combines TRBV5-1 with TRBJ1-2; the D gene is possibly TRBD1 (5 bases). The CDR3 extends over 17 amino acids. V was trimmed by 3 bases and J by 4 bases, leaving 22 bases between them. Germline V CDR1 and CDR2: SGHRS, YFSETQ. CDR3 sequence: CASSSPFDSRRGYGYTF. CDR3 sequence (DNA): TGCGCCAGCAGCTCACCCTTCGACAGCCGAAGAGGCTATGGCTACACCTTC. The whole variable domain, filled in from reference TRBV5-1 and TRBJ1-2, reads KAGVTQTPRYLIKTRGQQVTLSCSPISGHRSVSWYQQTPGQGLQFLFEYFSETQRNKGNFPGRFSGRQFSNSRSEMNVSTLELGDSALYLCASSSPFDSRRGYGYTFGSGTRLTVV.

The chain uses TRBV9 and TRBJ2-3, with D possibly matching TRBD2 (6 bases). V shed 6 bases and J shed 6 bases, with 14 bases lying between them. This CDR3 comprises 13 residues. Germline V gene data show CDR1 as SGDLS and CDR2 as YYNGEE. The DNA for the CDR3 is TGTGCCAGCACCTCAGGAGGGTGGGATACGCAGTATTTT. It translates to CASTSGGWDTQYF.

J is TRBJ1-2 and V is TRBV10-3; TRBD1 agrees at 8 bases. Germline CDR1 reads ENHRY; CDR2 reads SYGVKD. CDR3 size: 15 residues. V trimming: 2 bases; J trimming: 4 bases; junction bases outside the gene matches: 6. CDR3 loop: CAISEGGQGPYGYTF. The DNA for the CDR3 is TGTGCCATCAGTGAGGGAGGACAGGGTCCCTATGGCTACACCTTC.

The chain has TRBV10-2 and TRBJ2-5; 9 positions agree with TRBD1. The CDR3 spans 14 residues. The V gene end was trimmed by 6 bases and the J gene end by 5 bases; junction bases not matched to a gene: 7. Germline V gene lookup returns CDR1 WSHSY and CDR2 SAAADI. As DNA, the CDR3 is TGCGCCAGCAGGACAACAGGGGGCGGGGAGACCCAGTACTTC. It yields the protein CASRTTGGGETQYF.